The rows below give T cell receptor beta chains drawn from one sample of a study of identical twins. TCRdb ran MiXCR on the 5' RACE reads and lists one entry per CDR3 protein. The table records more than 400,000 distinct CDR3 sequences, roughly 15% of them present only once. These data also featured in a second study, about yellow fever vaccine responses in identical twins.

The sequencing sample was made of CD4+ T cells sorted from blood. All receptors come from a woman under 30 in good health. Both conserved end residues are part of each CDR3. Fields, in order: V gene, clone size, J gene, D gene, CDR3 protein, CDR3 DNA. A D gene is named only where the DNA matches it firmly. Expanded clones are given a class, and other clones once, few, many or no size at all.

v_call: TRBV9
clone_size: -
j_call: TRBJ2-2
d_call: -
cdr3_aa: CASSVEPGMNTGELFF
cdr3_nt: TGTGCCAGCAGCGTAGAACCAGGGATGAACACCGGGGAGCTGTTTTTT

v_call: TRBV6-2/TRBV6-3
clone_size: few
j_call: TRBJ1-1
d_call: TRBD1
cdr3_aa: CASSYPTGGHLEAFF
cdr3_nt: TGTGCCAGCAGTTACCCGACAGGGGGACACCTTGAAGCTTTCTTT

v_call: TRBV7-3
clone_size: few
j_call: TRBJ2-3
d_call: TRBD2
cdr3_aa: CASSLTSSGRADTQYF
cdr3_nt: TGTGCCAGCAGCTTAACTTCTAGCGGGAGGGCCGATACGCAGTATTTT

v_call: TRBV14
clone_size: -
j_call: TRBJ2-2
d_call: TRBD1
cdr3_aa: CASSQETGVAGELFF
cdr3_nt: TGTGCCAGCAGCCAAGAGACAGGGGTCGCCGGGGAGCTGTTTTTT

v_call: TRBV6-1
clone_size: -
j_call: TRBJ2-7
d_call: -
cdr3_aa: CASSVLGSVSYEQYF
cdr3_nt: TGTGCCAGCAGTGTGTTAGGGTCCGTCTCCTACGAGCAGTACTTC

v_call: TRBV9
clone_size: -
j_call: TRBJ2-1
d_call: TRBD2
cdr3_aa: CASSVGGLAGYNEQFF
cdr3_nt: TGTGCCAGCAGCGTAGGAGGACTAGCGGGGTACAATGAGCAGTTCTTC

v_call: TRBV20-1
clone_size: -
j_call: TRBJ2-2
d_call: -
cdr3_aa: CSARDPGATGELFF
cdr3_nt: TGCAGTGCTAGAGATCCAGGGGCCACCGGGGAGCTGTTTTTT

v_call: TRBV12-3/TRBV12-4
clone_size: -
j_call: TRBJ1-5
d_call: -
cdr3_aa: CASSFGGSPGLNQPQHF
cdr3_nt: TGTGCCAGCAGTTTCGGCGGCTCGCCGGGGCTGAATCAGCCCCAGCATTTT

v_call: TRBV12-3/TRBV12-4
clone_size: few
j_call: TRBJ2-1
d_call: TRBD2
cdr3_aa: CASSFGTSGGAREQFF
cdr3_nt: TGTGCCAGCAGTTTCGGGACTAGCGGGGGGGCTCGTGAGCAGTTCTTC

v_call: TRBV20-1
clone_size: -
j_call: TRBJ2-5
d_call: TRBD2
cdr3_aa: CSALLAGRETQYF
cdr3_nt: TGCAGTGCGTTACTAGCGGGAAGAGAGACCCAGTACTTC

v_call: TRBV6-1
clone_size: -
j_call: TRBJ2-1
d_call: TRBD2
cdr3_aa: CASSERTKRGDNEQFF
cdr3_nt: TGTGCCAGCAGTGAACGGACGAAGCGGGGCGACAATGAGCAGTTCTTC

v_call: TRBV14
clone_size: -
j_call: TRBJ2-2
d_call: TRBD2
cdr3_aa: CASSPPGGRELFF
cdr3_nt: TGTGCCAGCAGCCCCCCGGGAGGTCGGGAGCTGTTTTTT

v_call: TRBV3-1
clone_size: few
j_call: TRBJ2-1
d_call: TRBD2
cdr3_aa: CASSQASGRAWINEQFF
cdr3_nt: TGTGCCAGCAGCCAAGCGAGCGGGAGGGCCTGGATCAATGAGCAGTTCTTC

v_call: TRBV20-1
clone_size: few
j_call: TRBJ2-4
d_call: TRBD2
cdr3_aa: CSATIAGGGGIQYF
cdr3_nt: TGCAGTGCTACAATAGCGGGAGGTGGAGGCATTCAGTACTTC

v_call: TRBV20-1
clone_size: few
j_call: TRBJ2-7
d_call: -
cdr3_aa: CSASWQGMSYEQYF
cdr3_nt: TGCAGTGCTAGTTGGCAGGGGATGAGCTACGAGCAGTACTTC

v_call: TRBV12-3/TRBV12-4
clone_size: many
j_call: TRBJ2-1
d_call: TRBD2
cdr3_aa: CASSLRTSDYNEQFF
cdr3_nt: TGTGCCAGCAGCCTTCGGACTAGCGACTACAATGAGCAGTTCTTC

v_call: TRBV7-8
clone_size: -
j_call: TRBJ2-2
d_call: -
cdr3_aa: CASSSQQGGGNTGELFF
cdr3_nt: TGTGCCAGCAGCTCACAACAGGGCGGGGGCAACACCGGGGAGCTGTTTTTT

v_call: TRBV18
clone_size: few
j_call: TRBJ2-1
d_call: -
cdr3_aa: CASSPGLTNNEQFF
cdr3_nt: TGTGCCAGCTCACCGGGGCTAACCAACAATGAGCAGTTCTTC

v_call: TRBV25-1
clone_size: few
j_call: TRBJ2-5
d_call: TRBD1
cdr3_aa: CASSGQGRETQYF
cdr3_nt: TGTGCCAGCAGTGGACAGGGGAGAGAGACCCAGTACTTC

v_call: TRBV14
clone_size: few
j_call: TRBJ1-1
d_call: -
cdr3_aa: CASSHNRNTEAFF
cdr3_nt: TGTGCCAGCAGCCACAACAGGAACACTGAAGCTTTCTTT

v_call: TRBV11-2
clone_size: -
j_call: TRBJ2-5
d_call: -
cdr3_aa: CASSPFRDRETQYF
cdr3_nt: TGTGCCAGCAGCCCCTTCAGGGACCGGGAGACCCAGTACTTC

v_call: TRBV5-1
clone_size: -
j_call: TRBJ2-7
d_call: TRBD2
cdr3_aa: CASNPSGRAYEQYF
cdr3_nt: TGCGCCAGTAACCCTAGCGGGAGGGCCTACGAGCAGTACTTC

v_call: TRBV10-2
clone_size: -
j_call: TRBJ2-7
d_call: TRBD2
cdr3_aa: CASSRGGGRGAYEQYF
cdr3_nt: TGCGCCAGCAGCCGGGGGGGAGGTAGGGGAGCCTACGAGCAGTACTTC

v_call: TRBV5-1
clone_size: few
j_call: TRBJ1-1
d_call: TRBD1
cdr3_aa: CASSWGTGEGNEAFF
cdr3_nt: TGCGCCAGCAGCTGGGGGACAGGAGAAGGGAATGAAGCTTTCTTT

v_call: TRBV12-3/TRBV12-4
clone_size: -
j_call: TRBJ1-1
d_call: -
cdr3_aa: CASSPRQTEAFF
cdr3_nt: TGTGCCAGCAGTCCCCGACAGACTGAAGCTTTCTTT

v_call: TRBV24-1
clone_size: -
j_call: TRBJ2-7
d_call: TRBD1
cdr3_aa: CATSDSPGQGAYEQYF
cdr3_nt: TGTGCCACCAGTGATTCTCCGGGACAGGGGGCCTACGAGCAGTACTTC

v_call: TRBV6-1
clone_size: -
j_call: TRBJ1-1
d_call: -
cdr3_aa: CASSETTTGGSVKAFF
cdr3_nt: TGTGCCAGCAGTGAAACGACGACGGGGGGGAGTGTAAAAGCTTTCTTT

v_call: TRBV7-9
clone_size: few
j_call: TRBJ1-1
d_call: -
cdr3_aa: CASSLTDVNTEAFF
cdr3_nt: TGTGCCAGCAGCTTGACAGATGTCAACACTGAAGCTTTCTTT

v_call: TRBV20-1
clone_size: -
j_call: TRBJ2-7
d_call: TRBD2
cdr3_aa: CSARVGAGGAYEQYF
cdr3_nt: TGCAGTGCTAGAGTCGGGGCGGGAGGGGCCTACGAGCAGTACTTC

v_call: TRBV29-1
clone_size: many
j_call: TRBJ2-7
d_call: TRBD2
cdr3_aa: CSVQASGSYEQYF
cdr3_nt: TGCAGCGTTCAGGCTAGCGGGAGCTACGAGCAGTACTTC

v_call: TRBV5-1
clone_size: -
j_call: TRBJ2-1
d_call: TRBD2
cdr3_aa: CASSLGGGRWDEQFF
cdr3_nt: TGCGCCAGCAGCTTGGGAGGCGGGAGGTGGGATGAGCAGTTCTTC

v_call: TRBV9
clone_size: -
j_call: TRBJ2-7
d_call: TRBD2
cdr3_aa: CASSVGLADSYEQYF
cdr3_nt: TGTGCCAGCAGCGTAGGACTAGCGGACTCCTACGAGCAGTACTTC

v_call: TRBV7-2
clone_size: -
j_call: TRBJ2-3
d_call: -
cdr3_aa: CASSLVVVALGGDTQYF
cdr3_nt: TGTGCCAGCAGCTTAGTGGTCGTGGCCCTCGGGGGAGATACGCAGTATTTT

v_call: TRBV4-1
clone_size: -
j_call: TRBJ2-3
d_call: TRBD2
cdr3_aa: CASSQPSGRPRGADTQYF
cdr3_nt: TGCGCCAGCAGCCAACCTAGCGGGAGGCCCAGGGGCGCAGATACGCAGTATTTT

v_call: TRBV5-1
clone_size: many
j_call: TRBJ2-1
d_call: -
cdr3_aa: CASSLGANRGNNEQFF
cdr3_nt: TGCGCCAGCAGCTTGGGTGCCAACCGAGGGAACAATGAGCAGTTCTTC

v_call: TRBV28
clone_size: few
j_call: TRBJ2-7
d_call: TRBD1
cdr3_aa: CASSAGQGPHEQYF
cdr3_nt: TGTGCCAGCAGTGCTGGACAGGGACCTCACGAGCAGTACTTC

v_call: TRBV11-2
clone_size: few
j_call: TRBJ2-1
d_call: -
cdr3_aa: CASSLSLGDEQFF
cdr3_nt: TGTGCCAGCAGCTTATCGCTTGGCGATGAGCAGTTCTTC

v_call: TRBV6-4
clone_size: -
j_call: TRBJ2-3
d_call: -
cdr3_aa: CASSEAGGLGDTQYF
cdr3_nt: TGTGCCAGCAGTGAAGCCGGGGGCCTAGGAGATACGCAGTATTTT

v_call: TRBV10-3
clone_size: -
j_call: TRBJ2-1
d_call: -
cdr3_aa: CAISGAGTRGNEQFF
cdr3_nt: TGTGCCATCAGTGGGGCCGGGACCCGAGGGAATGAGCAGTTCTTC

v_call: TRBV7-8
clone_size: -
j_call: TRBJ2-2
d_call: TRBD1
cdr3_aa: CASNKPGQRNTGELFF
cdr3_nt: TGTGCCAGCAACAAGCCGGGACAGAGGAACACCGGGGAGCTGTTTTTT